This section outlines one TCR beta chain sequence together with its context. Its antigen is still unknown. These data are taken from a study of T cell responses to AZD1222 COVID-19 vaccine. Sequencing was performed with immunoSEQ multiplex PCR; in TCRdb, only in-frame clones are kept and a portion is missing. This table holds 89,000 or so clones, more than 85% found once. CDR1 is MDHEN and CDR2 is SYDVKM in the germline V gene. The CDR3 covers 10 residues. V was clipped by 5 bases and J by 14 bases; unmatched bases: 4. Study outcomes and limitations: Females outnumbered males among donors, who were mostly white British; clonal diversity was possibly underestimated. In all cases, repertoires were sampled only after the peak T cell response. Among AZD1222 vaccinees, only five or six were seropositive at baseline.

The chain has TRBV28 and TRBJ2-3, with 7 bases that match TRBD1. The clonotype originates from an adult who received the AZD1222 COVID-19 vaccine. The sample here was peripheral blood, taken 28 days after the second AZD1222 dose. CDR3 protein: CASSEAGGYF. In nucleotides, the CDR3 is TGTGCCAGCAGTGAGGCAGGGGGGTATTTT.